These 32 T cell receptor beta chains originate from one sample sequenced in a study of OX40 agonist ivuxolimab in advanced cancers. TCRdb keeps only in-frame clones here, not all; method: immunoSEQ multiplex PCR. This table has 40,000 to 45,000 clones, 86% appearing once. The specimen comprised CD4+ or CD8+ T cells sorted from blood, sampled in a trial of the OX40 agonist ivuxolimab. Receptor source: an adult with an advanced solid tumor such as melanoma, head and neck, liver or kidney cancer.

The chain has TRBV27 and TRBJ1-2; D unresolved. Trimming shortened V by 8 bases and J by 6 bases, and 10 bases separated the two germline ends. The CDR3 runs 11 residues. Germline CDR1 is MNHEY and CDR2 is SMNVEV (reference sequence). The CDR3 region is CASVGLDGYTF. The CDR3 DNA sequence: TGTGCCAGCGTAGGTTTGGATGGCTACACCTTC.

The chain uses TRBV27 and TRBJ1-4; D ambiguous. The V gene's germline CDR1 is MNHEY and CDR2 SMNVEV (reference sequence). Trimming left V 6 bases short and J 5 bases short, with 19 bases between. CDR3 size: 16 residues. The CDR3 DNA is TGTGCCAGCAGATTTATGGGAGGGAAAGAGAATGAAAAACTGTTTTTT. Translation: CASRFMGGKENEKLFF.

To note about this clone: One end of the junction fails to match germline, which may point to a read error. Other DNA sequences in the sample encode the same CDR3. This chain joins TRBV4-3 and TRBJ1-2, with 10 bases fitting TRBD1. The CDR3 covers 17 residues. Germline CDR1 and CDR2: LGHNA and YSLEER. The CDR3 DNA sequence: TGCGCCAGCAGTCAAGATCCTGGACAGGGGGCTAACTATGGCTACACCTTC. This gives the protein CASSQDPGQGANYGYTF.

The V gene is TRBV6-5, the J gene TRBJ2-3; TRBD1 aligns across 12 bases. Germline values: CDR1 MNHEY, CDR2 SVGAGI. The length of the CDR3 is 16 residues. V trimming: 4 bases; J trimming: 4 bases; junction bases outside the gene matches: 6. Written as DNA, the CDR3 is TGTGCCAGCAGTTTTCAGGGGACAGGGGGCGCAGATACGCAGTATTTT. This translates into CASSFQGTGGADTQYF.

The chain carries TRBV5-8 and TRBJ1-4; D may be TRBD1 (6 bases). This CDR3 region has 14 residues. V was shortened by 0 bases and J by 5 bases, with 8 bases between the two germline ends. CDR1 and CDR2 from the germline V gene are SGHTS and YDEGEE. CDR3 amino acids: CASSLEQGNEKLFF. DNA of the CDR3: TGTGCCAGCAGCTTGGAACAGGGAAATGAAAAACTGTTTTTT. The full variable domain, in which reference TRBV5-8 and TRBJ1-4 provide the parts outside the CDR3, is EAGVTQSPTHLIKTRGQQATLRCSPISGHTSVYWYQQALGLGLQFLLWYDEGEERNRGNFPPRFSGRQFPNYSSELNVNALELEDSALYLCASSLEQGNEKLFFGSGTQLSVL.

This clone was observed a handful of times. The chain carries TRBV7-8 and TRBJ2-5; D not certain. Germline V CDR1 and CDR2: SGHVS, FQNEAQ. The CDR3 consists of 15 residues. Trimming removed 5 bases from V and 4 bases from J, with 17 bases in between. This CDR3 is CASSQARLLRETQYF. CDR3 DNA sequence: TGTGCCAGCAGCCAAGCGCGGTTGCTACGAGAGACCCAGTACTTC.

On this clone: The same CDR3 is also encoded by other DNA sequences in this sample. The CDR3 nucleotides read TGTGCCAGCAGCTTAATAGCGGGGGGTGGAGAGACCCAGTACTTC. Protein: CASSLIAGGGETQYF. The V and J genes are TRBV5-4 and TRBJ2-5; 10 bases agree with TRBD2. J gave up 4 bases and V 2 bases, and 5 bases lay outside the gene matches. Germline lookup yields CDR1 SGHNT and CDR2 YYREEE (reference sequence). The CDR3 length is 15 residues. The variable domain in full, with the rest retrieved from reference TRBV5-4 and TRBJ2-5, is ETGVTQSPTHLIKTRGQQVTLRCSSQSGHNTVSWYQQALGQGPQFIFQYYREEENGRGNFPPRFSGLQFPNYSSELNVNALELDDSALYLCASSLIAGGGETQYFGPGTRLLVL.

This chain links TRBV13 with TRBJ2-3; D is ambiguous. CDR3 size: 12 residues. V was cut by 1 base and J by 5 bases, with 4 bases left in between. Germline V CDR1 and CDR2: PRHDT, FYEKMQ (reference sequence). CDR3 region: CASSLDRDTQYF. The CDR3 DNA reads TGTGCCAGCAGCTTAGACCGAGATACGCAGTATTTT.

The chain links TRBV7-2 to TRBJ2-7, with 7 bases that match TRBD2. The V gene's germline CDR1 is SGHTA and CDR2 FQGNSA. The V and J ends lost 8 bases and 0 bases, in that order; junction bases with no gene match: 4. The CDR3 totals 13 residues. This chain's CDR3 is CASWGGNSYEQYF. CDR3 nucleotides: TGTGCCAGCTGGGGGGGTAACTCCTACGAGCAGTACTTC.

The chain combines TRBV7-7 with TRBJ2-5; 8 nucleotides match TRBD2. The germline V gene has CDR1 SSHAT and CDR2 FNYEAQ (reference sequence). The CDR3 spans 15 residues. V lost 2 bases and J lost 5; bases outside the gene matches: 7. CDR3 sequence reads: CASSLRTSSLETQYF. CDR3 sequence (DNA): TGTGCCAGCAGCTTAAGGACTAGCAGTTTGGAGACCCAGTACTTC.

The chain employs TRBV10-3 and TRBJ1-5; 9 nucleotides line up with TRBD1. Per germline, CDR1 ENHRY and CDR2 SYGVKD. V shed 4 bases and J 4 bases; nucleotides not matched to a gene: 2. The CDR3 consists of 14 residues. The CDR3 region has the DNA TGTGCCATCAGTGGGACAGGGGAGAATCAGCCCCAGCATTTT. This gives the protein CAISGTGENQPQHF.

The chain has TRBV6-5 and TRBJ2-7; D ambiguous. In germline, CDR1 is MNHEY, CDR2 SVGAGI. This CDR3 comprises 13 residues. Trimming removed 3 bases at V and 6 bases at J, with 12 bases between. The CDR3 loop reads CASSYAGSPEQYV. The CDR3 coding sequence is TGTGCCAGCAGTTATGCTGGGTCCCCCGAGCAGTACGTC.

The chain has TRBV6-1 and TRBJ1-5; D not certain. The germline gives CDR1 MNHNS, CDR2 SASEGT. Deletions cut 2 bases from V and 1 base from J, with 18 bases between. The CDR3 length is 18 residues. The CDR3 loop is CASSETVEVLLSNQPQHF. The CDR3 bases are TGTGCCAGCAGTGAAACAGTTGAGGTCCTCTTAAGCAATCAGCCCCAGCATTTT.

This clone was seen a handful of times. V usage is TRBV2 and J usage is TRBJ2-7; D ambiguous. CDR3 length: 10 amino acids. V lost 4 bases and J 4 bases, leaving 2 bases between the germline ends. Germline CDR1 reads SNHLY; CDR2 reads FYNNEI. CDR3: CASSVYEQYV. The DNA of the CDR3 is TGTGCCAGCAGTGTGTACGAGCAGTACGTC.

The rearrangement joins TRBV7-9 to TRBJ2-1, with D unresolved. The V end lost 6 bases, the J end lost 6 bases, and 18 bases lay between the germline ends. Germline-derived CDR1 and CDR2 are SEHNR and FQNEAQ (reference sequence). The CDR3 loop spans 15 amino acids. CDR3 protein: CASSTTDTWGNEQFF. CDR3 nucleotides: TGTGCCAGCAGTACAACCGACACGTGGGGCAATGAGCAGTTCTTC.

V is TRBV28 and J is TRBJ1-6, with unresolved D. This CDR3 has 18 amino acids. V lost 8 bases and J lost 2, with 22 bases in between. Germline assignment: CDR1 MDHEN and CDR2 SYDVKM. Here the CDR3 reads CASRAGYGSTAYNSPLHF. The DNA of the CDR3 is TGTGCCAGCCGAGCGGGGTACGGAAGCACCGCCTATAATTCACCCCTCCACTTT.

The chain has TRBV14 and TRBJ2-7; D gene unclear. The germline CDR1 and CDR2 sequences are SGHDN and FVKESK. The CDR3 contains 11 residues. The V end lost 3 bases, the J end lost 6 bases, and 6 bases lay between the germline ends. The CDR3 nucleotides are TGTGCCAGCAGCCAGGCTCGCGAGCAGTACTTC. Translation: CASSQAREQYF. The entire variable domain, with the rest obtained from reference TRBV14 and TRBJ2-7, is as follows: EAGVTQFPSHSVIEKGQTVTLRCDPISGHDNLYWYRRVMGKEIKFLLHFVKESKQDESGMPNNRFLAERTGGTYSTLKVQPAELEDSGVYFCASSQAREQYFGPGTRLTVT.

V usage is TRBV4-3 and J usage is TRBJ2-5; D gene uncertain. The germline gives CDR1 LGHNA, CDR2 YSLEER. The CDR3 loop spans 13 amino acids. Trimming took off 1 base at V and 5 bases at J, with 8 bases between the two ends. The CDR3 loop reads CASSQVFGETQYF. DNA for the CDR3: TGCGCCAGCAGCCAAGTATTCGGGGAGACCCAGTACTTC.

In its sample, this clone was seen once. The chain joins TRBV7-3 to TRBJ2-2; 7 bases are shared with TRBD1. Germline values: CDR1 SGHTA, CDR2 FQGTGA. V shed 2 bases, J shed 0 bases, and the junction held 0 bases outside the gene matches. The CDR3 has 15 amino acids. In nucleotides, the CDR3 is TGTGCCAGCAGCTTAGGGACAGCGAACACCGGGGAGCTGTTTTTT. Translation gives CASSLGTANTGELFF.

Comments on this clone: Other DNA sequences of this sample code for an identical CDR3. The V and J genes are TRBV18 and TRBJ1-2, with no clear D. This CDR3 comprises 14 residues. Germline V lookup: CDR1 KGHSH, CDR2 LQKENI. Trimming shortened V by 7 bases and J by 8 bases, and 20 bases separated the two germline ends. This CDR3 reads CASFTKEGSFGYTF. CDR3 nucleotide sequence: TGTGCCAGCTTCACCAAGGAGGGATCTTTCGGCTACACCTTC.

This clone was observed a few times. This chain uses TRBV4-1 with TRBJ1-1; the D is unclear. Trimming took off 4 bases at V and 11 bases at J, with 14 bases between the two ends. This CDR3 is built from 12 residues. In germline, CDR1 is MGHRA, CDR2 YSYEKL. The CDR3 nucleotides are TGCGCCAGCAGCCCTACGGGATTCGGGGCTTTCTTT. Its translation is CASSPTGFGAFF.

V gene TRBV9 combines with J gene TRBJ2-1, with D perhaps matching TRBD1 or TRBD2 (7 bases each). CDR1 is SGDLS, CDR2 YYNGEE, per germline. Trimming pared 0 bases from V and 3 bases from J, leaving 13 bases between. The CDR3 is 16 residues long. The DNA for the CDR3 is TGTGCCAGCAGCGTAGCTACAGGGGAGGGCTACAATGAGCAGTTCTTC. This gives the protein CASSVATGEGYNEQFF.

The chain joins TRBV5-8 to TRBJ1-5; the match to TRBD1 covers 7 bases. The CDR3 extends over 15 amino acids. Germline CDR1 and CDR2: SGHTS and YDEGEE. Unmatched junction bases numbered 11, after V lost 5 bases and J lost 6 bases. CDR3 residues: CASSSGGGDFQPQHF. In nucleotides, the CDR3 is TGTGCCAGCAGTTCCGGAGGGGGCGATTTTCAGCCCCAGCATTTT.

The genes are TRBV7-9 and TRBJ1-5; D unresolved. Trimming left V 1 base short and J 7 bases short, with 5 bases between. The CDR3 loop spans 12 amino acids. Germline V gene sequence: CDR1 SEHNR, CDR2 FQNEAQ (reference sequence). DNA of the CDR3: TGTGCCAGCAGCTTAGAAGAACAGCCCCAGCATTTT. Residues: CASSLEEQPQHF. Supplemented by reference TRBV7-9 and TRBJ1-5, the full variable domain reads DTGVSQNPRHKITKRGQNVTFRCDPISEHNRLYWYRQTLGQGPEFLTYFQNEAQLEKSRLLSDRFSAERPKGSFSTLEIQRTEQGDSAMYLCASSLEEQPQHFGDGTRLSIL.

V gene TRBV7-8 combines with J gene TRBJ2-7; tentatively, D is TRBD1 or TRBD2 (6 bases each). Germline values: CDR1 SGHVS, CDR2 FQNEAQ. This CDR3 region has 17 residues. V lost 5 bases to trimming and J lost 7 bases, with 27 bases between them. CDR3 DNA: TGTGCCAGCAGCCCGCTCGGCGGGACAAGGGTCCGGGGTGAGCAGTACGTC. This translates into CASSPLGGTRVRGEQYV.

CDR3 in DNA: TGCGCCAGCAGCTTGGTGACTAGGGCAGAAGAGACCCAGTACTTC. Protein: CASSLVTRAEETQYF. This chain joins TRBV5-1 and TRBJ2-5, with D possibly TRBD2 on 6 matching bases. Germline V gene sequence: CDR1 SGHRS, CDR2 YFSETQ. CDR3 length: 15 residues. The V end was cut by 0 bases, the J end by 3 bases, with 12 bases between.

The V gene is TRBV5-6, the J gene TRBJ2-7, with TRBD2 as a possible D gene (6 bases). The ends were cut back, 1 base at V and 7 bases at J, with 12 bases in the middle. The CDR3 covers 13 residues. Germline V gene data show CDR1 as SGHDT and CDR2 as YYEEEE. CDR3 sequence: CASSLMAGREQYF. The CDR3 DNA reads TGTGCCAGCAGCTTGATGGCAGGGAGGGAGCAGTACTTC.

The gene calls are TRBV27 and TRBJ1-1; a possible D gene is TRBD1 (5 bases). Trimming cost V 7 bases and J 0 bases, with 15 bases left between them. The CDR3 sequence is 15 residues long. CDR1 and CDR2 (germline): MNHEY, SMNVEV (reference sequence). In nucleotides, the CDR3 is TGTGCCAGCACCCGAGACAGAAACCTGAACACTGAAGCTTTCTTT. Translation: CASTRDRNLNTEAFF.

The J gene is TRBJ1-3, the V gene TRBV9, with D perhaps TRBD1 (5 bases). The CDR3 spans 17 residues. Germline CDR1 is SGDLS and CDR2 is YYNGEE. V lost 5 bases and J lost 0, with 18 bases in between. The CDR3 reads CASSEGGTPVSGNTIYF. CDR3 sequence (DNA): TGTGCCAGCAGTGAGGGAGGGACCCCCGTCTCTGGAAACACCATATATTTT.

This rearrangement joins TRBV5-4 to TRBJ2-3, with a tentative D call TRBD2 (5 bases). Per germline, CDR1 SGHNT and CDR2 YYREEE (reference sequence). CDR3 length: 14 residues. Trimming pared 6 bases from V and 3 bases from J, leaving 14 bases between. DNA of the CDR3: TGTGCCAGCACCCCGGGGTGGGGAACAGATACGCAGTATTTT. Protein product: CASTPGWGTDTQYF.

The V gene is TRBV14, the J gene TRBJ1-2, with D unresolved. The CDR3 spans 13 residues. Trimming cost V 4 bases and J 2 bases, with 8 bases left between them. Germline V gives CDR1 SGHDN, CDR2 FVKESK. This CDR3 is CASSLDTNYGYTF. The CDR3 DNA follows: TGTGCCAGCAGCCTCGACACCAACTATGGCTACACCTTC.

The chain carries TRBV7-9 and TRBJ2-6, with D uncertain. Germline CDR1 SEHNR, CDR2 FQNEAQ (reference sequence). This CDR3 is 15 amino acids long. Trimming left V 0 bases short and J 4 bases short, with 7 bases between. The CDR3 DNA follows: TGTGCCAGCAGCTTAGCAAGGGCCGGGGCCAACGTCCTGACTTTC. Its translation is CASSLARAGANVLTF.